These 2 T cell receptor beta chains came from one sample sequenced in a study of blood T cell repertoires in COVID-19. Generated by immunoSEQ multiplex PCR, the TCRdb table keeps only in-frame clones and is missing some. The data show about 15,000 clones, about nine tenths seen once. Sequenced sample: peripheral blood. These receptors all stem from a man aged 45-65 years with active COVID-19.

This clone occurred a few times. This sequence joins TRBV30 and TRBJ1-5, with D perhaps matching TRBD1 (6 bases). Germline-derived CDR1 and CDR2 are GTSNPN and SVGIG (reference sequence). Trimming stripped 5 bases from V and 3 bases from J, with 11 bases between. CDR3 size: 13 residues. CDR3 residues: CAWANRANQPQHF. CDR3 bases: TGTGCCTGGGCCAACAGGGCCAATCAGCCCCAGCATTTT. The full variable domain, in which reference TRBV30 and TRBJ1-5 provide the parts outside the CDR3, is SQTIHQWPATLVQPVGSPLSLECTVEGTSNPNLYWYRQAAGRGLQLLFYSVGIGQISSEVPQNLSASRPQDRQFILSSKKLLLSDSGFYLCAWANRANQPQHFGDGTRLSIL.

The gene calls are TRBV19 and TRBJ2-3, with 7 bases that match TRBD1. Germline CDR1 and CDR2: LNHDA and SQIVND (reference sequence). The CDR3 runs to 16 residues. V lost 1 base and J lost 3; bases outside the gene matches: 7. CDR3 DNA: TGTGCCAGTAGTATAGCGGCAAGGGGGCGAACAGATACGCAGTATTTT. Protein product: CASSIAARGRTDTQYF.